These 21 T cell receptor beta chains were sequenced from one sample in a study of T cell changes during pregnancy in multiple sclerosis. Here immunoSEQ multiplex PCR was the method, and the copy in TCRdb shows in-frame clones only, minus some. Among about 44,000 clones listed, 92% were seen once. This specimen consisted of CD4+ T cells from peripheral blood mononuclear cells, obtained in the first trimester of pregnancy. These receptors all come from a female donor with multiple sclerosis, enrolled in a pregnancy study.

The genes are TRBV9 and TRBJ1-2; D remains ambiguous. CDR3 length: 14 residues. V lost 4 bases, J lost 7 bases, and 17 bases lay in between. Looked up from germline, CDR1 is SGDLS and CDR2 is YYNGEE. The DNA of the CDR3 is TGTGCCAGCAGCACCGGGAGCTACTCTCGTGGCTACACCTTC. Translated: CASSTGSYSRGYTF.

This clone has only a few counts. The rearrangement uses TRBV19 and TRBJ2-1; D gene unclear. CDR1 is LNHDA, CDR2 SQIVND, per germline (reference sequence). The CDR3 loop spans 17 amino acids. V lost 0 bases, J lost 0 bases, and 12 bases lay in between. CDR3 sequence reads: CASSIDDAGSSYNEQFF. CDR3 sequence (DNA): TGTGCCAGTAGTATAGATGACGCCGGGTCCTCCTACAATGAGCAGTTCTTC.

The chain uses TRBV4-2 and TRBJ1-3; D unclear. The CDR3 covers 17 residues. Germline values: CDR1 LGHNA, CDR2 YNFKEQ. Trimming took 0 bases from V and 4 from J, leaving 16 bases between them. For the CDR3, the DNA is TGTGCCAGCAGCCAAGAAATGGGAGAAGGGCGAGGAAACACCATATATTTT. Its translation: CASSQEMGEGRGNTIYF.

The V call is TRBV14, the J call TRBJ2-3; perhaps TRBD2 as D (5 bases). This CDR3 spans 15 amino acids. V lost 0 bases and J 3 bases, leaving 10 bases between the germline ends. The germline CDR1 and CDR2 sequences are SGHDN and FVKESK. CDR3 residues: CASSQESSSTDTQYF. CDR3 nucleotides: TGTGCCAGCAGCCAAGAGTCTAGCTCAACAGATACGCAGTATTTT.

The chain is built from TRBV15 and TRBJ2-7; D may be TRBD1 (6 bases). Between the trimmed V and J ends, which lost 3 bases and 5 bases, there was a span of 11 bases. CDR3 length: 13 amino acids. In germline, CDR1 is LNHNV, CDR2 YYDKDF (reference sequence). DNA of the CDR3: TGTGCCACCAGCAGGCAGGGGTCCGACGAGCAGTACTTC. Encoded protein: CATSRQGSDEQYF.

This chain connects TRBV6-7 to TRBJ2-2; no clear D gene. TRBV6-7 is flagged as an ORF with uncertain function. V was cut by 0 bases and J by 1 base, with 12 bases left in between. The CDR3 has 17 amino acids. CDR3 sequence: CASSYSAPPVNTGELFF. The CDR3, as DNA: TGTGCCAGCAGTTACTCGGCCCCCCCAGTGAACACCGGGGAGCTGTTTTTT.

The chain carries TRBV19 and TRBJ1-2; 8 bases are shared with TRBD1. Looked up from germline, CDR1 is LNHDA and CDR2 is SQIVND (reference sequence). V lost 3 bases and J lost 7; bases outside the gene matches: 4. CDR3 size: 13 residues. The CDR3 sequence is CASSMDRAAGYTF. CDR3 DNA: TGTGCCAGTAGTATGGACAGGGCTGCTGGCTACACCTTC.

The chain joins TRBV7-9 to TRBJ2-1; TRBD1 might be the D (5 bases). The CDR3 is 17 amino acids. Germline lookup yields CDR1 SEHNR and CDR2 FQNEAQ (reference sequence). V was shortened by 5 bases and J by 0 bases, with 17 bases between the two germline ends. CDR3 bases: TGTGCCAGCAGCCAGGGCCTGACAGCGCTCTCCTACAATGAGCAGTTCTTC. Translating it yields CASSQGLTALSYNEQFF.

The gene calls are TRBV9 and TRBJ2-7; tentatively, D is TRBD2 (5 bases). CDR3 length: 14 residues. The germline V gene has CDR1 SGDLS and CDR2 YYNGEE. Trimming cost V 4 bases and J 0 bases, with 11 bases left between them. The CDR3 nucleotides are TGTGCCAGCAGCCCCCACGGAGGCTCCTACGAGCAGTACTTC. This sequence encodes CASSPHGGSYEQYF.

V usage is TRBV30 and J usage is TRBJ2-6; D perhaps matches TRBD2 (6 bases). Germline V CDR1 and CDR2: GTSNPN, SVGIG (reference sequence). CDR3 length equals 17 residues. Trimming left V 0 bases short and J 0 bases short, with 12 bases between. CDR3 nucleotides: TGTGCCTGGAGTGTAAACGTGGGGGGCTCTGGGGCCAACGTCCTGACTTTC. Translated: CAWSVNVGGSGANVLTF.

The chain uses TRBV12-2 and TRBJ1-5; the table gives TRBD1 as D, unverified against the DNA. TRBV12-2 is listed as a pseudogene. This CDR3 contains 16 residues. CDR3 protein: CASRLEDRECNQPQHF. The DNA of the CDR3 is TGTGCAAGTCGCTTAGAGGACAGGGAATGCAATCAGCCCCAGCATTTT.

This rearrangement joins TRBV14 to TRBJ2-7; 10 bases are a match to TRBD2. Per the germline V gene, CDR1 is SGHDN and CDR2 is FVKESK. Unmatched junction bases numbered 1, after V lost 4 bases and J lost 4 bases. This CDR3 comprises 13 residues. CDR3 DNA sequence: TGTGCCAGCAGCCTGGGACTAGCGTACGAGCAGTACTTC. Translated, it gives CASSLGLAYEQYF. The complete variable domain, with remaining parts taken from reference TRBV14 and TRBJ2-7, reads EAGVTQFPSHSVIEKGQTVTLRCDPISGHDNLYWYRRVMGKEIKFLLHFVKESKQDESGMPNNRFLAERTGGTYSTLKVQPAELEDSGVYFCASSLGLAYEQYFGPGTRLTVT.

The chain employs TRBV5-4 and TRBJ2-6, with D perhaps TRBD1 (6 bases). V gave up 3 bases and J gave up 3 bases, with 13 bases separating them. Germline values: CDR1 SGHNT, CDR2 YYREEE (reference sequence). CDR3 length: 16 residues. CDR3 sequence: CASSSSDSLGANVLTF. The CDR3 DNA is TGTGCCAGCAGCTCCTCGGACAGTCTTGGGGCCAACGTCCTGACTTTC.

The J gene is TRBJ2-2, the V gene TRBV15; D is perhaps TRBD1 (7 bases). The ends were cut back, 0 bases at V and 6 bases at J, with 8 bases in the middle. Germline lookup yields CDR1 LNHNV and CDR2 YYDKDF (reference sequence). The CDR3 runs to 14 residues. The CDR3 region is CATSRDRGAGELFF. In DNA, the CDR3 is TGTGCCACCAGCAGAGACAGGGGGGCCGGGGAGCTGTTTTTT.

This clone was recorded once. The rearrangement uses TRBV7-2 and TRBJ2-2; D possibly corresponds to TRBD1 (6 bases). From germline, CDR1 is SGHTA and CDR2 FQGNSA. The germline V and J ends were trimmed by 6 bases and 7 bases, with 18 bases remaining between them. The CDR3 totals 15 residues. This chain's CDR3 is CASRPRGGGIGELFF. The CDR3 nucleotides are TGTGCCAGCAGGCCCCGTGGGGGCGGTATCGGGGAGCTGTTTTTT.

This clone was seen once. The V gene is TRBV19, the J gene TRBJ2-5, with 12 nucleotides matching TRBD1. Germline-derived CDR1 and CDR2 are LNHDA and SQIVND (reference sequence). The trim removed 7 bases at V and 5 bases at J, leaving 14 bases unmatched. The CDR3 totals 17 residues. The CDR3 DNA sequence: TGTGCCAGTACCACAAGGTCCGGGACAGGGGGCTTCGAGACCCAGTACTTC. Amino acid sequence: CASTTRSGTGGFETQYF.

V and J are TRBV6-5 and TRBJ2-7; 9 nucleotides line up with TRBD2. From germline, CDR1 is MNHEY and CDR2 SVGAGI. Germline trimming cut 6 bases from V and 3 bases from J; bases unmatched to any gene: 6. This CDR3 comprises 14 residues. CDR3 loop: CASRSSGSSYEQYF. Here the CDR3 DNA reads TGTGCCAGCAGAAGTAGCGGGAGTAGCTACGAGCAGTACTTC.

The CDR3 region is CASSFPGASEQYF. The CDR3 coding sequence is TGTGCCAGCAGCTTCCCGGGAGCTTCCGAGCAGTACTTC. The gene calls are TRBV11-3 and TRBJ2-7; tentatively, D is TRBD2 (6 bases). This CDR3 has 13 residues. CDR1 is SGHNT and CDR2 is YENEEA in the germline V gene. V lost 3 bases, J lost 6 bases, and 12 bases lay in between.

The chain joins TRBV19 to TRBJ2-7, with 10 bases fitting TRBD2. This CDR3 comprises 14 residues. Germline CDR1 reads LNHDA; CDR2 reads SQIVND (reference sequence). The trim removed 6 bases at V and 3 bases at J, leaving 5 bases unmatched. The CDR3 sequence: CASSTSGENYEQYF. The CDR3 nucleotides are TGTGCCAGTAGCACTAGCGGGGAAAACTACGAGCAGTACTTC.

The rearrangement links TRBV27 to TRBJ2-4, with a weak D call TRBD2 (5 bases). The germline gives CDR1 MNHEY, CDR2 SMNVEV (reference sequence). The CDR3 has 14 residues. Trimming stripped 2 bases from V and 0 bases from J, with 5 bases between. The CDR3 protein is CASSLGLAKNIQYF. The CDR3 DNA reads TGTGCCAGCAGTTTAGGACTAGCCAAAAACATTCAGTACTTC.

The chain recombines TRBV30 with TRBJ1-1; possibly TRBD1 for D (6 bases). V was trimmed by 2 bases and J by 1 base, leaving 20 bases between them. This CDR3 is built from 17 residues. From germline, CDR1 is GTSNPN and CDR2 SVGIG (reference sequence). CDR3: CAWSLRFGQGRNTEAFF. The CDR3 DNA reads as TGTGCCTGGAGTCTAAGATTCGGGCAGGGGCGGAACACTGAAGCTTTCTTT.